These 25 T cell receptor beta chains were sequenced from one sample in a study of Ad26.COV2.S vaccination and SARS-CoV-2 variants (dated by TCRdb to about 2021). Reading the label with the study, this specimen's treatment or condition is: 15 to 20 received Ad26.COV2.S at low or high dose, single or two shots; several received placebo; per-sample allocation not given. Repertoires of vaccine and placebo recipients were sequenced from samples collected on day 63 after the first injection. The library relied on the immunoSEQ multiplex PCR assay. In TCRdb, the immuneACCESS table is reduced to in-frame sequences with V and J assigned. These tables do not hold every clone; where another copy was compared, an unresolved V gene accounts for under half, and the others remain unexplained. This sample comprises some 340,000 clones, about 82% of them detected only once. The top ten clonotypes cover around 2.2% of the sample.

The source was peripheral blood, collected in a trial of Ad26.COV2.S vaccine versus placebo. These receptor sequences come from a person aged 18-65 years who received the Ad26.COV2.S COVID-19 vaccine or a placebo.

This chain joins TRBV19 and TRBJ2-2, with 9 bases identical to TRBD1. The junction had 8 bases not matched to a gene; V was cut back by 1 base and J by 2 bases. Per germline, CDR1 LNHDA and CDR2 SQIVND (reference sequence). CDR3 length: 18 amino acids. The CDR3 here is CASSIGEGQGHNTGELFF. In nucleotides, the CDR3 is TGTGCCAGTAGTATAGGGGAGGGACAGGGACATAACACCGGGGAGCTGTTTTTT. Drawing the rest from reference TRBV19 and TRBJ2-2, the complete variable domain is DGGITQSPKYLFRKEGQNVTLSCEQNLNHDAMYWYRQDPGQGLRLIYYSQIVNDFQKGDIAEGYSVSREKKESFPLTVTSAQKNPTAFYLCASSIGEGQGHNTGELFFGEGSRLTVL.

The chain is built from TRBV5-1 and TRBJ1-2; no clear D. The germline CDR1 and CDR2 sequences are SGHRS and YFSETQ. Trimming removed 0 bases from V and 1 base from J, with 10 bases in between. This CDR3 has 15 residues. In DNA form, the CDR3 reads TGCGCCAGCAGCTTGGCCGAGGGTCTTAACTATGGCTACACCTTC. It codes for CASSLAEGLNYGYTF.

V usage is TRBV5-6 and J usage is TRBJ2-5, with D unresolved. Per germline, CDR1 SGHDT and CDR2 YYEEEE. This CDR3 region has 13 residues. V was cut by 2 bases and J by 5 bases, with 10 bases left in between. The CDR3 is CASSFLEIETQYF. As DNA, the CDR3 is TGTGCCAGCAGCTTCCTAGAGATCGAGACCCAGTACTTC. Looking up the rest from reference TRBV5-6 and TRBJ2-5 gives the full variable domain: DAGVTQSPTHLIKTRGQQVTLRCSPKSGHDTVSWYQQALGQGPQFIFQYYEEEERQRGNFPDRFSGHQFPNYSSELNVNALLLGDSALYLCASSFLEIETQYFGPGTRLLVL.

This sequence joins TRBV4-1 and TRBJ1-5; 9 bases are shared with TRBD1. The junction had 6 bases not matched to a gene; V was cut back by 5 bases and J by 7 bases. The germline V gene has CDR1 MGHRA and CDR2 YSYEKL. CDR3 length: 14 residues. The CDR3 region has the DNA TGCGCCAGCAGCTGGACAGGGGTTAAGCAGCCCCAGCATTTT. Its translation: CASSWTGVKQPQHF.

This clone was found once. The V and J genes are TRBV3-1 (or the pseudogene TRBV3-2) and TRBJ1-3; tentatively, D is TRBD1 (6 bases). From germline, CDR1 is LGHDT and CDR2 YNNKEL (reference sequence). V gave up 0 bases and J gave up 7 bases, with 16 bases separating them. This CDR3 contains 16 residues. This CDR3 is CASSQDGTGLFNTIYF. The CDR3 coding sequence is TGTGCCAGCAGCCAAGACGGAACAGGGCTTTTTAACACCATATATTTT.

This clone was seen a single time. V is TRBV3-1 (or the pseudogene TRBV3-2) and J is TRBJ2-2; D is unclear. Trimming removed 2 bases at V and 0 bases at J, with 7 bases between. This CDR3 region has 15 residues. From germline, CDR1 is LGHDT and CDR2 YNNKEL (reference sequence). The CDR3 reads CASSQHGPNTGELFF. For the CDR3, the DNA is TGTGCCAGCAGCCAACACGGACCGAACACCGGGGAGCTGTTTTTT.

The chain uses TRBV10-3 and TRBJ1-3, with D hard to call. CDR1 is ENHRY, CDR2 SYGVKD, per germline. V lost 0 bases and J lost 0, with 9 bases in between. There are 16 residues in the CDR3. The CDR3 DNA sequence: TGTGCCATCAGTGAGTCTTGGCAGAGCTCTGGAAACACCATATATTTT. This codes for CAISESWQSSGNTIYF.

The V call is TRBV6-5, the J call TRBJ2-6; D gene uncertain. Germline V lookup: CDR1 MNHEY, CDR2 SVGAGI. The CDR3 extends over 15 amino acids. Trimming shortened V by 3 bases and J by 0 bases, and 6 bases separated the two germline ends. The CDR3 coding sequence is TGTGCCAGCAGTTATTACGTCTCTGGGGCCAACGTCCTGACTTTC. This translates into CASSYYVSGANVLTF.

The chain couples TRBV18 to TRBJ1-2, with 9 bases fitting TRBD1. V lost 5 bases, J lost 7 bases, and 2 bases stayed unmatched. This CDR3 comprises 12 residues. In germline, CDR1 is KGHSH, CDR2 LQKENI. CDR3 loop: CASSVQGAGYTF. The DNA of the CDR3 is TGTGCCAGCTCAGTACAGGGGGCTGGCTACACCTTC.

The chain uses TRBV5-1 and TRBJ2-2; maybe TRBD1 (6 bases). The CDR3 extends over 16 amino acids. V was clipped by 4 bases and J by 0 bases, with 13 bases between them. Looked up from germline, CDR1 is SGHRS and CDR2 is YFSETQ. The DNA of the CDR3 is TGCGCCAGCAGCCCAAGACAGGCCTCGAACACCGGGGAGCTGTTTTTT. This sequence encodes CASSPRQASNTGELFF.

This chain connects TRBV3-1 (or the pseudogene TRBV3-2) to TRBJ1-2; D possibly corresponds to TRBD1 (6 bases). CDR3 length equals 15 residues. Germline lookup yields CDR1 LGHDT and CDR2 YNNKEL (reference sequence). V gave up 0 bases and J gave up 4 bases, with 12 bases separating them. CDR3 coding DNA: TGTGCCAGCAGCCAAGATTCGACAGGCGTCTATGGCTACACCTTC. Translation: CASSQDSTGVYGYTF.

This clone showed up just once. The gene calls are TRBV7-6 and TRBJ1-6, with D uncertain. The CDR3 runs 13 residues. V was trimmed by 6 bases and J by 6 bases, leaving 9 bases between them. CDR1 is SGHVS and CDR2 is FNYEAQ in the germline V gene. CDR3: CASSYGPNSPLHF. The CDR3 nucleotides read TGTGCCAGCAGTTACGGACCTAATTCACCCCTCCACTTT. Complete variable domain (other parts from reference TRBV7-6 and TRBJ1-6): GAGVSQSPRYKVTKRGQDVALRCDPISGHVSLYWYRQALGQGPEFLTYFNYEAQQDKSGLPNDRFSAERPEGSISTLTIQRTEQRDSAMYRCASSYGPNSPLHFGNGTRLTVT.

CDR3 sequence reads: CASSIRGGYSNQPQHF. CDR3 nucleotide sequence: TGTGCCAGTAGTATTCGGGGCGGATATAGCAATCAGCCCCAGCATTTT. The rearrangement joins TRBV19 to TRBJ1-5, with D possibly being TRBD1 (5 bases). The CDR3 contains 16 residues. The germline CDR1 and CDR2 sequences are LNHDA and SQIVND (reference sequence). V dropped 3 bases and J dropped 0 bases, with 12 bases sitting between them.

The rearrangement links TRBV4-1 to TRBJ2-5; 8 bases agree with TRBD1. Trimming cost V 3 bases and J 3 bases; bases outside gene matches: 9. This CDR3 is built from 16 residues. Germline V lookup: CDR1 MGHRA, CDR2 YSYEKL. CDR3 DNA: TGCGCCAGCAGCCAGCGTGGGGACAGGAGGGAAGAGACCCAGTACTTC. Its translation: CASSQRGDRREETQYF.

The chain combines TRBV14 with TRBJ2-3, with 9 bases that match TRBD2. Losses at the gene ends were 2 bases for V and 2 bases for J; bases not matched to a gene: 2. The V gene's germline CDR1 is SGHDN and CDR2 FVKESK. CDR3 length: 15 residues. The CDR3 sequence is CASSQIAGATDTQYF. The CDR3 nucleotides are TGTGCCAGCAGCCAAATAGCGGGGGCCACAGATACGCAGTATTTT.

This clone was seen a few times. The chain employs TRBV4-2 and TRBJ2-2; 7 bases agree with TRBD2. The ends lost 1 base at V and 5 bases at J; junction bases unmatched: 10. This CDR3 spans 17 amino acids. Germline CDR1 LGHNA, CDR2 YNFKEQ. The CDR3: CASSQGPKGGWTGELFF. In DNA, the CDR3 is TGTGCCAGCAGCCAAGGTCCGAAGGGAGGGTGGACCGGGGAGCTGTTTTTT.

With regard to this clone: A read error may produce the germline difference seen at one junction end. The chain recombines TRBV6-5 with TRBJ1-1, with D possibly being TRBD1 (5 bases). The CDR3 runs 11 residues. Germline loops: CDR1 MNHEY, CDR2 SVGAGI. CDR3: CASSGGGRSVF. The DNA of the CDR3 is TGTGCCAGCAGCGGGGGGGGAAGGTCGGTCTTT.

The V call is TRBV11-3, the J call TRBJ2-5; D possibly corresponds to TRBD2 (7 bases). The germline gives CDR1 SGHNT, CDR2 YENEEA. The CDR3 sequence is 16 residues long. V gave up 0 bases and J gave up 1 base, with 12 bases separating them. This CDR3 is CASSLDRGGFQETQYF. The CDR3 bases are TGTGCCAGCAGCTTAGATCGCGGGGGCTTCCAAGAGACCCAGTACTTC.

The chain links TRBV7-3 to TRBJ2-2; weak D call: TRBD2 (6 bases). V dropped 0 bases and J dropped 5 bases, with 13 bases sitting between them. This CDR3 has 16 amino acids. The germline V gene has CDR1 SGHTA and CDR2 FQGTGA. The CDR3 DNA is TGTGCCAGCAGCTTAACGCCCACCCTAGCGACCGGGGAGCTGTTTTTT. Amino acids: CASSLTPTLATGELFF.

The chain uses TRBV13 and TRBJ1-1, with 9 bases identical to TRBD1. Per the germline V gene, CDR1 is PRHDT and CDR2 is FYEKMQ (reference sequence). Trimming cost V 5 bases and J 6 bases; bases outside gene matches: 13. The length of the CDR3 is 16 residues. The CDR3 is CASSNYGTGRTPEAFF. For the CDR3, the DNA is TGTGCCAGCAGCAACTACGGGACAGGGAGAACCCCTGAAGCTTTCTTT.

Comments on this clone: At the DNA level, this CDR3 is encoded by other sequences in the same sample as well. The V gene is TRBV2, the J gene TRBJ2-5, with no clear D. The CDR3 has 14 residues. Deletions cut 4 bases from V and 1 base from J, with 10 bases between. CDR1 is SNHLY, CDR2 FYNNEI, per germline. The CDR3 region is CASSGTAFQETQYF. CDR3 in DNA: TGTGCCAGCAGTGGGACGGCCTTCCAAGAGACCCAGTACTTC.

The chain uses TRBV30 and TRBJ2-1, with 7 nucleotides matching TRBD2. This CDR3 region has 16 residues. J lost 5 bases, V lost 5 bases, and 15 bases had no gene match. Germline V CDR1 and CDR2: GTSNPN, SVGIG (reference sequence). This CDR3 reads CAWGSVFAGVNNEQFF. The CDR3 DNA reads as TGTGCCTGGGGAAGTGTCTTCGCGGGGGTGAACAATGAGCAGTTCTTC.

J is TRBJ2-6 and V is TRBV2, with D tentatively TRBD1 or TRBD2 (6 bases each). Looked up from germline, CDR1 is SNHLY and CDR2 is FYNNEI. Trimming pared 3 bases from V and 0 bases from J, leaving 15 bases between. This CDR3 has 18 amino acids. In nucleotides, the CDR3 is TGTGCCAGCAGTGACTGGGGGGCACTAGACTCTGGGGCCAACGTCCTGACTTTC. This translates into CASSDWGALDSGANVLTF. Using reference TRBV2 and TRBJ2-6 for the parts outside the CDR3, the full variable domain is EPEVTQTPSHQVTQMGQEVILRCVPISNHLYFYWYRQILGQKVEFLVSFYNNEISEKSEIFDDQFSVERPDGSNFTLKIRSTKLEDSAMYFCASSDWGALDSGANVLTFGAGSRLTVL.

V gene TRBV11-3 combines with J gene TRBJ1-1, with D tentatively TRBD1 (5 bases). This CDR3 has 15 amino acids. Deletions cut 1 base from V and 5 bases from J, with 14 bases between. In germline, CDR1 is SGHNT, CDR2 YENEEA. CDR3 region: CASSLGKEGLTEAFF. CDR3 coding DNA: TGTGCCAGCAGCTTAGGGAAGGAGGGGCTTACTGAAGCTTTCTTT.

Here the CDR3 DNA reads TGTGCCAGCAACATCGCAAAGGGAAACACCATATATTTT. Its protein product is CASNIAKGNTIYF. The chain employs TRBV2 and TRBJ1-3; D is undetermined. Germline V gene lookup returns CDR1 SNHLY and CDR2 FYNNEI. Trimming left V 7 bases short and J 4 bases short, with 11 bases between. This CDR3 is 13 amino acids long.